This TCR beta chain emerged from a study of OX40 agonist ivuxolimab in advanced cancers. For the study at large: One patient with hepatocellular carcinoma and two with cutaneous melanoma, three in all, had partial responses.

The CDR3 consists of 15 residues. The germline gives CDR1 GTSNPN, CDR2 SVGIG (reference sequence). Trimming cost V 2 bases and J 2 bases; bases outside gene matches: 7. Sequencing was performed with immunoSEQ multiplex PCR; in TCRdb, only in-frame clones are kept and a portion is missing. The table lists about 92,000 clones, under 85% of them singletons, with 5.8% in the top ten. Study results and limitations: Certain nonresponders additionally had low normalized T-cell clonal expansion.

About this clone: Its target is not known.

The starting material was CD4+ or CD8+ T cells sorted from blood, obtained in a trial of the OX40 agonist ivuxolimab. The sequence came from an adult with an advanced solid tumor such as melanoma, head and neck, liver or kidney cancer. The gene calls are TRBV30 and TRBJ2-3; 7 bases map to TRBD2. The CDR3 coding sequence is TGTGCCTGGAGTCGGGGGGAGACCTCCACAGATACGCAGTATTTT. It yields the protein CAWSRGETSTDTQYF.